This entry describes one TCR beta chain. Its antigen is as yet unknown. The data belong to a study of TIL therapy for anti-PD-1-resistant metastatic lung cancer. Noted time point: pre-treatment sample, taken before nivolumab and TIL therapy. Pleural nodules or supraclavicular lymph nodes made up most of the excised metastases sampled. The libraries were made with immunoSEQ v3. Sequencing depth was about 2 million read pairs for survey level, roughly 5-6.5 million for deep. The data were produced by immunoSEQ multiplex PCR, yet TCRdb's version contains in-frame clones alone and is incomplete. Of some 10,000 clones listed, around 75% are singletons. General study findings and limits: Treatment-naive, never-smoker and oncogene-addicted patients were overrepresented in this highly selected cohort. Many TIL product clones were absent from baseline tumor, suggesting clonal contraction.

This CDR3 has 15 residues. Trimming pared 2 bases from V and 5 bases from J, leaving 14 bases between. Germline values: CDR1 MRHNA, CDR2 SNTAGT. Sequences were derived from tumor tissue, sampled at baseline. The rearrangement joins TRBV6-4 to TRBJ2-3; D not certain. This sequence originates from a person aged 25-85 years with non-small cell lung cancer. The CDR3 nucleotides read TGTGCCAGCAGTGACGACGCTAGTAGTCTAGATACGCAGTATTTT. It is translated as CASSDDASSLDTQYF.